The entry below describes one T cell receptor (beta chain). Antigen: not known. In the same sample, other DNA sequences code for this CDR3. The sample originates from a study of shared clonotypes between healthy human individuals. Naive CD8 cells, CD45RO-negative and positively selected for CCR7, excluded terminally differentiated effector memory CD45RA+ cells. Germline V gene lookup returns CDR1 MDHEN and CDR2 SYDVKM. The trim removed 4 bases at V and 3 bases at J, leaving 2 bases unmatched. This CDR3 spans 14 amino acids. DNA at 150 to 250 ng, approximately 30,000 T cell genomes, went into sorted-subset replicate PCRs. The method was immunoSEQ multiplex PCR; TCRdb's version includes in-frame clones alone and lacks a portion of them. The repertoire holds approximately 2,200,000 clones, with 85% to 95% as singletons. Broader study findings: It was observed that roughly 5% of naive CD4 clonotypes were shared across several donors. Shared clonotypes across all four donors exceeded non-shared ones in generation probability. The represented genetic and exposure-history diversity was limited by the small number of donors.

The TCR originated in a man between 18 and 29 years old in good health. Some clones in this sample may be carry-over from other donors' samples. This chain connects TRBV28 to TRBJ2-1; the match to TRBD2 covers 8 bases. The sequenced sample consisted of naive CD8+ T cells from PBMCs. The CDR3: CASSWTSSYNEQFF. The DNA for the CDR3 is TGTGCCAGCAGTTGGACTAGCAGCTACAATGAGCAGTTCTTC.